This T cell receptor beta chain was recovered during a study of blood T cells in healthy people across ages. Study-wide results and limits: Both naive CD4+ cell counts and diversity were greater in long-lived donors than in aged donors.

V lost 8 bases to trimming and J lost 3 bases; unmatched junction nucleotides: 15. The germline V gene encodes CDR1 SGHVS and CDR2 FQNEAQ. This CDR3 has 18 amino acids. A second PCR of about 6 to 11 cycles used a sample-barcoded 5' primer and a J-beta primer mix. Each cDNA was tagged by a template-switch adaptor containing 12 random nucleotides. TCRdb reprocessed the 5' RACE reads via MiXCR and lists one record per CDR3 protein. Of some 1,500,000 distinct CDR3 sequences listed, approximately 42% are singletons. This clonotype was counted a few times. Its specificity is unknown. Material for sequencing was blood. The V and J genes are TRBV7-8 and TRBJ2-2; the match to TRBD1 covers 10 bases. This TCR was sampled from a young woman in good health. CDR3 in DNA: TGTGCCAGCCCCTCCTTTCCCCGGGACAGGGGTCACACCGGGGAGCTGTTTTTT. Translating gives CASPSFPRDRGHTGELFF.